This T cell receptor (beta chain) came from a study of early T cells in non-severe SARS-CoV-2 infection. About the research overall: Bulk RNA from unsorted whole blood was sequenced; chains were unpaired.

The V gene's germline CDR1 is DFQATT and CDR2 SNEGSKA (reference sequence). The CDR3 length is 14 residues. The J segment lost 3 bases and the V segment lost 4 bases, leaving 8 bases of the junction unmatched. Study-wide results and limits: VDJdb-based matching was biased toward anti-spike CD8 responses and missed private and CD4 specificities.

Unique molecular identifiers (one per individual cDNA molecule) were attached. Via MiXCR, TCRdb re-called the 5' RACE reads, giving one row per CDR3 protein. Of tens of thousands of distinct CDR3 sequences in the sample, more than 4.5% were seen once. This clonotype occurred a few times. As yet, its antigen is unknown. The chain joins TRBV20-1 to TRBJ2-7; 8 bases map to TRBD2. The sequence was collected from an adult who was a healthcare worker with PCR-confirmed SARS-CoV-2 infection or an uninfected control (not recorded which). The sequenced sample consisted of whole blood. CDR3: CSATARGRLYEQYF. The CDR3 DNA is TGCAGTGCTACGGCGCGCGGGAGGCTCTACGAGCAGTACTTC.